These T cell receptor beta chains were read from a single sample in a study of T cells in localized non-small cell lung cancer. Profiled with immunoSEQ multiplex PCR; TCRdb holds only in-frame clones, not every one. The data hold tens of thousands of clones, with approximately 84% observed a single time. This material consisted of peripheral blood, taken before any cancer treatment. These receptors were taken from a man aged 40 to 70 with stage I lung adenocarcinoma. Both conserved end residues are part of each CDR3. The D gene is left open where the match is weak. Rows may omit the clone size; those that give it use once, few, many or a size class.

d_gene	v_gene	abundance	j_gene	CDR3aa	CDR3nt
NA	TRBV7-2	NA	TRBJ2-3	CASSPNPPGGTDTQYF	TGTGCCAGCAGCCCGAACCCTCCAGGGGGCACAGATACGCAGTATTTT
TRBD1	TRBV18	NA	TRBJ1-2	CASSPSGTAREGYTF	TGTGCCAGCTCACCCTCGGGGACAGCCCGCGAAGGCTACACCTTC
NA	TRBV7-9	NA	TRBJ2-1	CASSKQQGSNEQFF	TGTGCCAGCAGTAAACAACAAGGGAGCAATGAGCAGTTCTTC
NA	TRBV7-9	once	TRBJ2-7	CASSPQEGLPYEQYF	TGTGCCAGCAGCCCACAGGAAGGGCTCCCCTACGAGCAGTACTTC
NA	TRBV6-5	NA	TRBJ2-1	CASSYGGSYNEQFF	TGTGCCAGCAGTTACGGGGGTTCCTACAATGAGCAGTTCTTC
TRBD1	TRBV7-9	NA	TRBJ1-2	CASSLDRGHGYTF	TGTGCCAGCAGCTTAGACAGGGGGCATGGCTACACCTTC
TRBD1	TRBV27	NA	TRBJ2-7	CASSPRTGSSYEQYF	TGTGCCAGCAGTCCTAGGACAGGGAGCTCCTACGAGCAGTACTTC
NA	TRBV19	NA	TRBJ1-4	CASSPRTGGSEKLFF	TGTGCCAGTAGTCCCCGGACGGGGGGCTCTGAAAAACTGTTTTTT
TRBD2	TRBV18	many	TRBJ2-1	CASSPVSLRSGAYNEQFF	TGTGCCAGCTCACCAGTATCCCTGAGGAGCGGGGCTTACAATGAGCAGTTCTTC
NA	TRBV10-3	once	TRBJ1-4	CAISEFGGGAEKLFF	TGTGCCATCAGTGAATTCGGGGGAGGGGCTGAAAAACTGTTTTTT
TRBD1	TRBV7-2	NA	TRBJ1-4	CASSLNEGRGRGKLFF	TGTGCCAGCAGCTTAAACGAGGGCAGGGGGCGCGGAAAACTGTTTTTT
NA	TRBV5-1	NA	TRBJ2-2	CASSSDRLSGELFF	TGCGCCAGCAGCTCCGATCGACTCTCCGGGGAGCTGTTTTTT
TRBD2	TRBV19	NA	TRBJ2-1	CASSIELAGVNEQFF	TGTGCCAGTAGTATCGAACTAGCGGGGGTTAATGAGCAGTTCTTC
NA	TRBV10-3	once	TRBJ2-5	CATGGTEETQYF	TGTGCCACCGGGGGGACAGAAGAGACCCAGTACTTC
TRBD2	TRBV2	NA	TRBJ2-2	CASSAGLAGTGELFF	TGTGCCAGCAGTGCGGGACTAGCGGGCACCGGGGAGCTGTTTTTT
NA	TRBV27	NA	TRBJ2-1	CASSPRSPLDEQFF	TGTGCCAGCAGTCCCCGATCCCCACTCGATGAGCAGTTCTTC
TRBD2	TRBV6-5	NA	TRBJ2-7	CASSLAGGETYEQYF	TGTGCCAGCAGTCTAGCGGGGGGAGAAACCTACGAGCAGTACTTC
NA	TRBV6-1	few	TRBJ1-5	CASSEIRALQPQHF	TGTGCCAGCAGTGAAATCAGGGCATTACAGCCCCAGCATTTT
NA	TRBV13	NA	TRBJ1-3	CASSLAPRGSNTIYF	TGTGCCAGCAGCTTGGCCCCTCGGGGTTCAAACACCATATATTTT
NA	TRBV7-4	NA	TRBJ2-7	CASSKDPGFFYEQYF	TGTGCCAGCAGCAAAGACCCGGGATTTTTTTACGAGCAGTACTTC
NA	TRBV21-1	NA	TRBJ2-7	CASSKARRCLVEQYF	TGTGCCAGCAGCAAAGCAAGGCGTTGTTTGGTCGAGCAGTACTTC
NA	TRBV7-3	few	TRBJ1-1	CASSLKVNTEAFF	TGTGCCAGCAGCTTAAAGGTGAACACTGAAGCTTTCTTT
TRBD2	TRBV28	NA	TRBJ2-1	CALSQAGGANEQFF	TGTGCCCTCTCACAGGCGGGAGGAGCCAATGAGCAGTTCTTC